The TCR beta chain described here comes from a study of graft-versus-host responses after intestinal transplantation. Processing released intraepithelial and lamina propria lymphocytes from the graft tissue. The data were produced by immunoSEQ multiplex PCR, yet TCRdb's version contains in-frame clones alone and is incomplete. The repertoire holds tens of thousands of clones, with around 90% as singletons. The input for sequencing was ileum tissue, taken around 190 days after intestinal transplant. The sequence came from a human patient who received an intestinal transplant, so some T cells may come from the graft donor.

Here the CDR3 DNA reads TGTGCCAGCAGCTTGGTGGGTCGGCACCCCGGGGAGCAGTACTTC. Encoded protein: CASSLVGRHPGEQYF. V and J are TRBV5-4 and TRBJ2-7, with D uncertain. Germline values: CDR1 SGHNT, CDR2 YYREEE (reference sequence). V was cut by 0 bases and J by 7 bases, with 17 bases left in between. This CDR3 is 15 amino acids long.